This T cell receptor (beta chain) was recovered during a study of OX40 agonist ivuxolimab in advanced cancers. Study in general: Prior checkpoint blockade (anti-PD-1, anti-PD-L1 or anti-CTLA-4) was permitted; less than 45% had it. Findings and caveats of the study: Within 6 weeks, CD4+ and CD8+ blood T cells expanded clonally at 0.1 to 3.0 mg/kg. Fewer expanded clones were found on average in CD4+ than in CD8+ T cells.

Germline CDR1 reads SGHNT; CDR2 reads YYREEE (reference sequence). CDR3 length equals 14 residues. The assay was immunoSEQ multiplex PCR, and TCRdb's table has in-frame clones only and misses some. The sample includes around 20,000 clones, over 60% of them seen just once. Concerning this clone itself: Its cognate antigen is unknown.

The sequencing here drew on CD4+ or CD8+ T cells sorted from blood, taken in a trial of the OX40 agonist ivuxolimab. This TCR came from an adult with an advanced solid tumor such as melanoma, head and neck, liver or kidney cancer. The chain has TRBV5-4 and TRBJ2-5; TRBD2 is a possible D gene (6 bases). The J call may be wrong; the DNA end is better matched by TRBJ2-7. CDR3 protein: CASSQASGVYEQYF. The CDR3 region has the DNA TGTGCCAGCAGCCAAGCATCGGGAGTCTACGAGCAGTACTTC.